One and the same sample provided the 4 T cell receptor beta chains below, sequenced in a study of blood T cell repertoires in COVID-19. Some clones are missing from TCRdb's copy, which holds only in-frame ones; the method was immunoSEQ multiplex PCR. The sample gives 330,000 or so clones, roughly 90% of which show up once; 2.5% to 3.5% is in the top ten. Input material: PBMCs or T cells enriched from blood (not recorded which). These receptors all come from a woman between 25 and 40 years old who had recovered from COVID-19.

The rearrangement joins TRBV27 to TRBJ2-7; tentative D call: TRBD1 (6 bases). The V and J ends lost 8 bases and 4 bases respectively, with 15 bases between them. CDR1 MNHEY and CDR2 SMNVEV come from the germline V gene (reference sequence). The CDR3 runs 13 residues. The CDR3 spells CASSRQGLYEQYF. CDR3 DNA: TGTGCCAGCTCTCGCCAGGGGCTTTACGAGCAGTACTTC.

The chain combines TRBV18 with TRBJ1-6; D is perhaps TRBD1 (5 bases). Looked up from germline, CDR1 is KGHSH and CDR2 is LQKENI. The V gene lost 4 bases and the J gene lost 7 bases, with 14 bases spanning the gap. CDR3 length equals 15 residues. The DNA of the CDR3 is TGTGCCAGCTCACTGGGGCAGGGAGGAAATTCACCCCTCCACTTT. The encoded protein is CASSLGQGGNSPLHF.

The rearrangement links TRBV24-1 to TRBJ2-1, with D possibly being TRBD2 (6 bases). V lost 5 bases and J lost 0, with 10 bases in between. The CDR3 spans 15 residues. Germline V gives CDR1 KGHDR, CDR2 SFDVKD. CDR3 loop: CATSGGGSSYNEQFF. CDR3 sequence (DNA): TGTGCCACCAGTGGTGGGGGGAGCTCCTACAATGAGCAGTTCTTC.

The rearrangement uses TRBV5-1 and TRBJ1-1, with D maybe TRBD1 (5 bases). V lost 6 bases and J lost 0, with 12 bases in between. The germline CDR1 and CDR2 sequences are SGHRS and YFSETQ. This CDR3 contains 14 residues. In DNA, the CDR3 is TGCGCCAGCACAGGCGACAGACTGAACACTGAAGCTTTCTTT. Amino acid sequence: CASTGDRLNTEAFF.